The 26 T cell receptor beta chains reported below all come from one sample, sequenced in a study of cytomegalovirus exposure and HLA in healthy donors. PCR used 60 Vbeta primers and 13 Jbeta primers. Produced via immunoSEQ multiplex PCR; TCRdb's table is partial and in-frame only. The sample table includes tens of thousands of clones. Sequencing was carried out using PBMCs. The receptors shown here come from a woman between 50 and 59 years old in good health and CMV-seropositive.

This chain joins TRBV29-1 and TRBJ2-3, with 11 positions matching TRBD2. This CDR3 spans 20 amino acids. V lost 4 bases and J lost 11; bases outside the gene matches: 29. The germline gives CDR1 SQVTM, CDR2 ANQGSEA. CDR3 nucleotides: TGCAGCGTTGTCGATTTGGCTAGCGGGAGGAAGCCTTACCGTCATACGAGGCAGTATTTT. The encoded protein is CSVVDLASGRKPYRHTRQYF.

The chain's CDR3 is CASSPGLWNTEAFF. The CDR3 DNA is TGTGCCAGCAGCCCAGGGTTGTGGAACACTGAAGCTTTCTTT. V usage is TRBV11-2 and J usage is TRBJ1-1; possibly TRBD1 for D (5 bases). CDR3 length: 14 residues. The V and J ends lost 5 bases and 1 base respectively, with 11 bases between them. The germline gives CDR1 SGHAT, CDR2 FQNNGV.

The DNA for the CDR3 is TGTGCCAGCAGCCCCGGGACTAGCGGGTGGACAGATACGCAGTATTTT. This encodes CASSPGTSGWTDTQYF. This sequence joins TRBV28 and TRBJ2-3; 12 bases align to TRBD2. This CDR3 region has 16 residues. V gave up 6 bases and J gave up 3 bases; unmatched junction bases: 7. Germline CDR1 is MDHEN and CDR2 is SYDVKM.

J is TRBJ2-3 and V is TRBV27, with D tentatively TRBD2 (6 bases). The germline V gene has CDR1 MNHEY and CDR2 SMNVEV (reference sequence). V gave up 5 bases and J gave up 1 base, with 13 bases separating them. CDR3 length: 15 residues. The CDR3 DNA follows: TGTGCCAGCAGTCCCGGGACTTTCGGCACAGATACGCAGTATTTT. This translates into CASSPGTFGTDTQYF.

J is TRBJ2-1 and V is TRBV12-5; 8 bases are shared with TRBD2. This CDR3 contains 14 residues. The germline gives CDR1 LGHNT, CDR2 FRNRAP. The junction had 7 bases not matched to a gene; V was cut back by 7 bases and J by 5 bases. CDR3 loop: CASVLSGSDNEQFF. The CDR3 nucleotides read TGTGCTAGTGTTCTCAGCGGGAGCGACAATGAGCAGTTCTTC.

CDR3 in DNA: TGCGCCAGCAGCTTGTCACCGGGGGGGGCGTCAGATACGCAGTATTTT. Protein product: CASSLSPGGASDTQYF. The genes are TRBV5-1 and TRBJ2-3, with 8 nucleotides matching TRBD2. V lost 1 base, J lost 4 bases, and 8 bases stayed unmatched. The CDR3 runs 16 residues. Germline-derived CDR1 and CDR2 are SGHRS and YFSETQ. Variable domain in full (rest from reference TRBV5-1 and TRBJ2-3): KAGVTQTPRYLIKTRGQQVTLSCSPISGHRSVSWYQQTPGQGLQFLFEYFSETQRNKGNFPGRFSGRQFSNSRSEMNVSTLELGDSALYLCASSLSPGGASDTQYFGPGTRLTVL.

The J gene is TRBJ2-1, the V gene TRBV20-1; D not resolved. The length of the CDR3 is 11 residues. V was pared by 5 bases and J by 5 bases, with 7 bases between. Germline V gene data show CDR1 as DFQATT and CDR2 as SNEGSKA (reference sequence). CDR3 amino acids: CSASRDNEQFF. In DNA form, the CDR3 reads TGCAGTGCTTCCCGGGACAATGAGCAGTTCTTC.

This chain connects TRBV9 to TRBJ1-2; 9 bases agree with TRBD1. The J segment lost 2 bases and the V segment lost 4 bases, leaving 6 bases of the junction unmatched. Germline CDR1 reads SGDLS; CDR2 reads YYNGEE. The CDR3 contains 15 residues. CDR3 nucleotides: TGTGCCAGCAGCTCCGGGACAGGGACCAACTATGGCTACACCTTC. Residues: CASSSGTGTNYGYTF.

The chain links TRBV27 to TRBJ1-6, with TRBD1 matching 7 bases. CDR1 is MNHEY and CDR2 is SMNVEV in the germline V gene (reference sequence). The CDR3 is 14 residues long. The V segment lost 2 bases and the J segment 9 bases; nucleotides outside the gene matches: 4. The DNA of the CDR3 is TGTGCCAGCAGTTTACGACAGGGAAGTTCACCCCTCCACTTT. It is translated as CASSLRQGSSPLHF.

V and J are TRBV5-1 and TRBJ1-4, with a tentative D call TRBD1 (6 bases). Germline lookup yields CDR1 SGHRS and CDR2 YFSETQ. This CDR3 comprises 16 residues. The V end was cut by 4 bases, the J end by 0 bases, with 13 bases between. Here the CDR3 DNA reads TGCGCCAGCAGCCCCGGACAGTATGCAACTAATGAAAAACTGTTTTTT. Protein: CASSPGQYATNEKLFF. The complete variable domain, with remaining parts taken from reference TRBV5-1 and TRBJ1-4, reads KAGVTQTPRYLIKTRGQQVTLSCSPISGHRSVSWYQQTPGQGLQFLFEYFSETQRNKGNFPGRFSGRQFSNSRSEMNVSTLELGDSALYLCASSPGQYATNEKLFFGSGTQLSVL.

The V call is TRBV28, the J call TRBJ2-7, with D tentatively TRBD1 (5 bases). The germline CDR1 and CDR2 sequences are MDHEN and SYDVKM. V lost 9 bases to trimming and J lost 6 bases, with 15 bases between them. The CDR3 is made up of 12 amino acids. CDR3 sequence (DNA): TGTGCCAGTAAGGGGCTGAACCTCGAGCAGTACTTC. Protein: CASKGLNLEQYF. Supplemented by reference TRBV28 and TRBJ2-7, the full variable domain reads DVKVTQSSRYLVKRTGEKVFLECVQDMDHENMFWYRQDPGLGLRLIYFSYDVKMKEKGDIPEGYSVSREKKERFSLILESASTNQTSMYLCASKGLNLEQYFGPGTRLTVT.

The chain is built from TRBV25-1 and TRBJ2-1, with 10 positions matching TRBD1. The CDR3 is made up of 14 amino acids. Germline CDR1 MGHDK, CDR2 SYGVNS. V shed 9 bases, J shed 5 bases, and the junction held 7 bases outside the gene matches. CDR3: CASSPGQGNNEQFF. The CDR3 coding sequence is TGTGCCAGTTCTCCGGGACAGGGGAACAATGAGCAGTTCTTC.

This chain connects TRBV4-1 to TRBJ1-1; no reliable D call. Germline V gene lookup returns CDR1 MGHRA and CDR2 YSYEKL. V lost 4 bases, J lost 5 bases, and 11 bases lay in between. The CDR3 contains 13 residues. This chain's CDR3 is CASSPFGVTEAFF. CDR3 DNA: TGCGCCAGCAGCCCCTTCGGGGTTACTGAAGCTTTCTTT.

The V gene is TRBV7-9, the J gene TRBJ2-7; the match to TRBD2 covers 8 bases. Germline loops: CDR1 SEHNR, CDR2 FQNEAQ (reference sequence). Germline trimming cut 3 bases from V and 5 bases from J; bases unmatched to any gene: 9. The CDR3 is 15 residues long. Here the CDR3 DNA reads TGTGCCAGCAGCTTCCTTGGGGCGGGAGGCCACGAGCAGTACTTC. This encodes CASSFLGAGGHEQYF.

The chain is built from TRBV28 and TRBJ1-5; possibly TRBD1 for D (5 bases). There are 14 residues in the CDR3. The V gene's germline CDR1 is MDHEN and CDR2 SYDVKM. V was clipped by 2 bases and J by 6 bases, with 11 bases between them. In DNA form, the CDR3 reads TGTGCCAGCAGTTTAATGGTCGGGGGTCAGCCCCAGCATTTT. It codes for CASSLMVGGQPQHF.

CDR3 in amino acids: CASSSGGQGAYGYTF. Written as DNA, the CDR3 is TGTGCCAGCAGTTCCGGGGGACAGGGTGCCTATGGCTACACCTTC. The chain uses TRBV6-5 and TRBJ1-2; 9 nucleotides align to TRBD1. Germline V CDR1 and CDR2: MNHEY, SVGAGI. The CDR3 extends over 15 amino acids. V lost 4 bases to trimming and J lost 4 bases; unmatched junction nucleotides: 7.

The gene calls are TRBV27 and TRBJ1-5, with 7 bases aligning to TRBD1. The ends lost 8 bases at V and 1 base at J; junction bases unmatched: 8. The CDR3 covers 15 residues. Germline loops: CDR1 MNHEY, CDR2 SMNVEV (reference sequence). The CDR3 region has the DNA TGTGCCAGCGCACCACAGGGGATAAGCAATCAGCCCCAGCATTTT. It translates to CASAPQGISNQPQHF.

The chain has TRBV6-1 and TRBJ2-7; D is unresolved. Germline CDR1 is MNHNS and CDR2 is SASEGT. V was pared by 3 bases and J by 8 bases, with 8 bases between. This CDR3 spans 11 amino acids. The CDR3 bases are TGTGCCAGCAGTGATCAGAACAAGCAGTACTTC. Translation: CASSDQNKQYF.

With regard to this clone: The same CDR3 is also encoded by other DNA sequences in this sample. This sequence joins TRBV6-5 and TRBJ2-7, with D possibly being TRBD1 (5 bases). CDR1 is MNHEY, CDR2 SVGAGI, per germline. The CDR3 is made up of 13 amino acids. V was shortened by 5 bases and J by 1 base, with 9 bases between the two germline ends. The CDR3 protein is CASSRQRSYEQYF. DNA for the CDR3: TGTGCCAGCAGTCGACAGCGATCCTACGAGCAGTACTTC.

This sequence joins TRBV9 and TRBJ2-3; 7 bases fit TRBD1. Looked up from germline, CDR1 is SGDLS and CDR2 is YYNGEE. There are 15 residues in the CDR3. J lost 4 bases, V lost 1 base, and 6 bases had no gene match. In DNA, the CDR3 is TGTGCCAGCAGCGTAAAGACAGGGTGGGCAGATACGCAGTATTTT. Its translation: CASSVKTGWADTQYF.

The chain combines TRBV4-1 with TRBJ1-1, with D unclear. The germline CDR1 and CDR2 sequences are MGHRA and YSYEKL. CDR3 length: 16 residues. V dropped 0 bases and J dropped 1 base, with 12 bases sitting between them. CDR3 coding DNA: TGCGCCAGCAGCCAAGAAGCGGCCAGGCGGAACACTGAAGCTTTCTTT. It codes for CASSQEAARRNTEAFF.

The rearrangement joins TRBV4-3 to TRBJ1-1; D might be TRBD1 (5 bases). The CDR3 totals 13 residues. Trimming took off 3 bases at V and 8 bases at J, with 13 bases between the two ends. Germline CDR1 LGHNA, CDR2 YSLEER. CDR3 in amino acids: CASSQSGATEAFF. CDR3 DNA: TGCGCCAGCAGCCAGTCTGGGGCCACCGAAGCTTTCTTT.

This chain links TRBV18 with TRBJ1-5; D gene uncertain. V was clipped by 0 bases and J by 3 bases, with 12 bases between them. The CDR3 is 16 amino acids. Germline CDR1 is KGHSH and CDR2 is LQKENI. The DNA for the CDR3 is TGTGCCAGCTCACCACCGGCAGGACTTTACAATCAGCCCCAGCATTTT. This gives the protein CASSPPAGLYNQPQHF.

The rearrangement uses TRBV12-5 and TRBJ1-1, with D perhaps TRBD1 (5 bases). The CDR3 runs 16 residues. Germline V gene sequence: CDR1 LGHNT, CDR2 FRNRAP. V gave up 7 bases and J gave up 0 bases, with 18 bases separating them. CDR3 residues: CASVGPAGLMNTEAFF. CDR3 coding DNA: TGTGCTAGTGTAGGTCCGGCAGGGCTCATGAACACTGAAGCTTTCTTT.

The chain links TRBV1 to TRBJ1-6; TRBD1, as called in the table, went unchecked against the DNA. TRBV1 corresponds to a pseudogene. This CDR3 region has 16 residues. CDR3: CTSTLPITGYGSPLHF. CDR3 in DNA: TGCACCAGCACCCTTCCAATTACAGGGTATGGATCACCCCTCCACTTT.

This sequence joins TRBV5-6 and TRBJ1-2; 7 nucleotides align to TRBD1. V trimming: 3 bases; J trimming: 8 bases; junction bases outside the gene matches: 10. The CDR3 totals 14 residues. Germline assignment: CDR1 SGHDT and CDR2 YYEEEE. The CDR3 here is CASSSLPNRGGYTF. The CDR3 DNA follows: TGTGCCAGCAGCTCCCTTCCGAACAGGGGAGGCTACACCTTC. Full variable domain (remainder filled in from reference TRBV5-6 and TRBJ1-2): DAGVTQSPTHLIKTRGQQVTLRCSPKSGHDTVSWYQQALGQGPQFIFQYYEEEERQRGNFPDRFSGHQFPNYSSELNVNALLLGDSALYLCASSSLPNRGGYTFGSGTRLTVV.